The present entry profiles one T cell receptor beta chain with its context. Its specificity is not known. Trimming took 6 bases from V and 5 from J; bases not matched to a gene: 9. Germline assignment: CDR1 LNHDA and CDR2 SQIVND (reference sequence). The CDR3 runs 15 residues. The data were taken from a study of T-cell reconstitution after alpha-beta-depleted transplantation in children. During its preparation, the TCRbeta library received unique molecular identifiers. A single record per CDR3 protein comes from TCRdb applying MiXCR to the PCR reads. The sample includes about 900,000 distinct CDR3 sequences, around 30% seen only once; the top ten take about 28%. General study points: Some patients' high day-60 TCRbeta diversity was traced to surviving recipient T cells and thymic progenitors.

The TCR was taken from a boy under two years old who had a stem cell transplant for SCID, so the T cells may come from the graft donor. The sequencing used PBMCs, mostly from graft donor cells, collected 360 days after TCRalphabeta/CD19-depleted stem cell transplant. The chain is built from TRBV19 and TRBJ1-5, with 8 nucleotides matching TRBD1. This CDR3 reads CASSTTGAPYQPQHF. The CDR3 nucleotides read TGTGCCAGTAGCACGACAGGGGCACCATATCAGCCCCAGCATTTT. The complete variable domain, with remaining parts taken from reference TRBV19 and TRBJ1-5, reads DGGITQSPKYLFRKEGQNVTLSCEQNLNHDAMYWYRQDPGQGLRLIYYSQIVNDFQKGDIAEGYSVSREKKESFPLTVTSAQKNPTAFYLCASSTTGAPYQPQHFGDGTRLSIL.